This entry lists 22 T cell receptor beta chains sequenced from one sample in a study of OX40 agonist ivuxolimab in advanced cancers. Sequenced by immunoSEQ multiplex PCR; TCRdb stores in-frame clones only, minus some. The sample includes 77,000 or so clones, 85% to 95% of them seen just once. The material was CD4+ or CD8+ T cells sorted from blood, obtained in a trial of the OX40 agonist ivuxolimab. The origin of the receptors is an adult with an advanced solid tumor such as melanoma, head and neck, liver or kidney cancer.

The rearrangement joins TRBV5-4 to TRBJ2-3; no definite D call. Germline CDR1 SGHNT, CDR2 YYREEE (reference sequence). Between the trimmed V and J ends, which lost 4 bases and 0 bases, there was a span of 3 bases. The CDR3 extends over 12 amino acids. CDR3 protein: CASSPSTDTQYF. CDR3 coding DNA: TGTGCCAGCAGCCCAAGCACAGATACGCAGTATTTT.

The chain is built from TRBV28 and TRBJ2-2; perhaps TRBD2 as D (6 bases). This CDR3 region has 14 residues. V dropped 11 bases and J dropped 4 bases, with 17 bases sitting between them. CDR1 MDHEN and CDR2 SYDVKM come from the germline V gene. CDR3 region: CASLRGGATGELFF. As DNA, the CDR3 is TGTGCCTCTCTCCGGGGAGGAGCCACCGGGGAGCTGTTTTTT.

This chain uses TRBV5-1 with TRBJ2-2; 10 nucleotides agree with TRBD2. With V trimmed by 4 bases and J by 3 bases, 3 bases remained unmatched. Germline CDR1 is SGHRS and CDR2 is YFSETQ. This CDR3 spans 15 amino acids. The CDR3 bases are TGCGCCAGCAGCCTAGCGGGAGATGACACCGGGGAGCTGTTTTTT. This gives the protein CASSLAGDDTGELFF.

The chain links TRBV7-2 to TRBJ2-7; the match to TRBD1 covers 8 bases. CDR3 length: 16 amino acids. Germline CDR1 SGHTA, CDR2 FQGNSA. Trimming removed 5 bases from V and 5 bases from J; junction bases left unmatched: 14. The CDR3 region is CASSPQAGQGANEQYF. For the CDR3, the DNA is TGTGCCAGCAGCCCCCAGGCGGGGCAGGGGGCGAACGAGCAGTACTTC.

The chain uses TRBV19 and TRBJ1-1; 9 nucleotides match TRBD1. Germline V gene data show CDR1 as LNHDA and CDR2 as SQIVND (reference sequence). The CDR3 is 14 amino acids. V lost 5 bases to trimming and J lost 0 bases; unmatched junction nucleotides: 1. The DNA for the CDR3 is TGTGCCAGTAGTCGACAGGGGGTGAACACTGAAGCTTTCTTT. Its translation: CASSRQGVNTEAFF.

The chain carries TRBV5-6 and TRBJ2-3, with 9 nucleotides matching TRBD2. Losses at the gene ends were 5 bases for V and 2 bases for J; bases not matched to a gene: 6. Germline lookup yields CDR1 SGHDT and CDR2 YYEEEE. The CDR3 is made up of 15 amino acids. The CDR3, as DNA: TGTGCCAGCAGATCTGCGGGGGGGCCCACAGATACGCAGTATTTT. It yields the protein CASRSAGGPTDTQYF.

The V call is TRBV7-2, the J call TRBJ2-5, with D unresolved. Trimming pared 1 base from V and 5 bases from J, leaving 14 bases between. Germline V gene lookup returns CDR1 SGHTA and CDR2 FQGNSA. This CDR3 spans 15 amino acids. This CDR3 reads CASSLVGQDGETQYF. As DNA, the CDR3 is TGTGCCAGCAGCTTAGTAGGGCAGGACGGGGAGACCCAGTACTTC. The whole variable domain, remainder taken from reference TRBV7-2 and TRBJ2-5, is GAGVSQSPSNKVTEKGKDVELRCDPISGHTALYWYRQSLGQGLEFLIYFQGNSAPDKSGLPSDRFSAERTGGSVSTLTIQRTQQEDSAVYLCASSLVGQDGETQYFGPGTRLLVL.

The chain employs TRBV2 and TRBJ2-3; 7 nucleotides align to TRBD2. The CDR3 is made up of 15 amino acids. With 4 bases clipped from V and 4 bases from J, the junction kept 8 bases outside the gene matches. Germline V lookup: CDR1 SNHLY, CDR2 FYNNEI. In DNA form, the CDR3 reads TGTGCCAGCAGTGTTCAGAGGACTAGGGCAGATACGCAGTATTTT. Its translation: CASSVQRTRADTQYF.

The chain carries TRBV28 and TRBJ1-1, with D perhaps matching TRBD1 (5 bases). The CDR3 is 15 amino acids. The ends were cut back, 5 bases at V and 1 base at J, with 14 bases in the middle. Per the germline V gene, CDR1 is MDHEN and CDR2 is SYDVKM. The CDR3 DNA reads as TGTGCCAGCAGTGACGCTACCGGGGCGAACACTGAAGCTTTCTTT. Translating gives CASSDATGANTEAFF. Variable domain in full (rest from reference TRBV28 and TRBJ1-1): DVKVTQSSRYLVKRTGEKVFLECVQDMDHENMFWYRQDPGLGLRLIYFSYDVKMKEKGDIPEGYSVSREKKERFSLILESASTNQTSMYLCASSDATGANTEAFFGQGTRLTVV.

The V call is TRBV19, the J call TRBJ2-4; D is unresolved. Germline values: CDR1 LNHDA, CDR2 SQIVND (reference sequence). V was pared by 2 bases and J by 6 bases, with 2 bases between. There are 11 residues in the CDR3. CDR3 sequence: CASSIRNIQYF. CDR3 in DNA: TGTGCCAGTAGTATAAGAAACATTCAGTACTTC.

In DNA, the CDR3 is TGTGCCAGCAGCACACGAGCACGGGAGCTGTTTTTT. This codes for CASSTRARELFF. The chain recombines TRBV7-2 with TRBJ2-2; D unresolved. The CDR3 spans 12 residues. The V end lost 5 bases, the J end lost 9 bases, and 10 bases lay between the germline ends. Germline assignment: CDR1 SGHTA and CDR2 FQGNSA.

V and J are TRBV7-8 and TRBJ2-5; D is ambiguous. CDR3 size: 14 residues. Germline values: CDR1 SGHVS, CDR2 FQNEAQ. V lost 3 bases, J lost 5 bases, and 13 bases lay in between. The CDR3 DNA is TGTGCCAGCAGCTTCTCTAGTCGGTCGGAGACCCAGTACTTC. As protein: CASSFSSRSETQYF.

The chain couples TRBV6-5 to TRBJ1-1, with 7 bases lining up with TRBD1. The ends lost 2 bases at V and 4 bases at J; junction bases unmatched: 7. The CDR3 has 15 amino acids. Germline assignment: CDR1 MNHEY and CDR2 SVGAGI. DNA for the CDR3: TGTGCCAGCAGTTACAGGGGGCTAACGTCCACTGAAGCTTTCTTT. As protein: CASSYRGLTSTEAFF.

The J gene is TRBJ1-1, the V gene TRBV19, with TRBD1 matching 7 bases. Germline V gene sequence: CDR1 LNHDA, CDR2 SQIVND (reference sequence). The CDR3 is 13 residues long. The J segment lost 2 bases and the V segment lost 7 bases, leaving 4 bases of the junction unmatched. CDR3 region: CASMGQSNTEAFF. The CDR3 nucleotides are TGTGCCAGTATGGGACAGTCAAACACTGAAGCTTTCTTT.

V usage is TRBV19 and J usage is TRBJ1-2, with 11 bases that match TRBD1. CDR1 and CDR2 from the germline V gene are LNHDA and SQIVND (reference sequence). CDR3 length: 14 amino acids. V shed 7 bases and J 7 bases; nucleotides not matched to a gene: 8. The CDR3: CASIPDRGLGGYTF. CDR3 DNA: TGTGCCAGTATTCCGGACAGGGGGCTGGGTGGCTACACCTTC.

This chain links TRBV9 with TRBJ2-7; a weak D match, TRBD2 (6 bases). This CDR3 contains 14 residues. The V end lost 0 bases, the J end lost 2 bases, and 9 bases lay between the germline ends. The germline V gene encodes CDR1 SGDLS and CDR2 YYNGEE. The CDR3 reads CASSVGGGAYEQYF. The CDR3 DNA follows: TGTGCCAGCAGCGTAGGAGGAGGGGCCTACGAGCAGTACTTC.

This clone was counted once. The chain has TRBV7-6 and TRBJ1-6; D ambiguous. In germline, CDR1 is SGHVS, CDR2 FNYEAQ. The V end was cut by 1 base, the J end by 7 bases, with 8 bases between. The CDR3 is made up of 14 amino acids. Here the CDR3 reads CASSLETSNSPLHF. The CDR3 coding sequence is TGTGCCAGCAGCTTAGAAACGAGCAATTCACCCCTCCACTTT. The full variable domain, its missing parts supplied by reference TRBV7-6 and TRBJ1-6, is GAGVSQSPRYKVTKRGQDVALRCDPISGHVSLYWYRQALGQGPEFLTYFNYEAQQDKSGLPNDRFSAERPEGSISTLTIQRTEQRDSAMYRCASSLETSNSPLHFGNGTRLTVT.

V gene TRBV11-2 combines with J gene TRBJ1-2; 9 positions agree with TRBD1. CDR1 SGHAT and CDR2 FQNNGV come from the germline V gene. CDR3 length equals 14 residues. V gave up 1 base and J gave up 8 bases; unmatched junction bases: 5. CDR3 nucleotides: TGTGCCAGCAGCTTAGGGGACAGGGACGCCGGCTACACCTTC. Its protein is CASSLGDRDAGYTF.

The CDR3, as DNA: TGTGCCAGCAGCTTAGAAGGTCTACCGACAGGCGAGCAGTACTTC. Translation gives CASSLEGLPTGEQYF. The chain uses TRBV11-2 and TRBJ2-7; tentative D call: TRBD1 (6 bases). This CDR3 spans 15 amino acids. Germline values: CDR1 SGHAT, CDR2 FQNNGV. V was clipped by 0 bases and J by 6 bases, with 15 bases between them.

The rearrangement links TRBV27 to TRBJ1-2; D is uncertain. Germline values: CDR1 MNHEY, CDR2 SMNVEV (reference sequence). This CDR3 region has 14 residues. Trimming removed 4 bases at V and 5 bases at J, with 14 bases between. CDR3 amino acids: CASSSHYGNYGYTF. DNA for the CDR3: TGTGCCAGCAGTTCACATTACGGGAATTATGGCTACACCTTC.

A single count supports this clone. The chain couples TRBV5-1 to TRBJ2-7; possibly TRBD2 for D (6 bases). Looked up from germline, CDR1 is SGHRS and CDR2 is YFSETQ. Trimming took off 3 bases at V and 1 base at J, with 14 bases between the two ends. The CDR3 runs 15 residues. CDR3 bases: TGCGCCAGCAGCTCGGGACTGGGAGGATCCTACGAGCAGTACTTC. Its translation is CASSSGLGGSYEQYF.

This chain uses TRBV19 with TRBJ2-3, with 10 bases aligning to TRBD2. CDR3 size: 16 residues. V shed 6 bases, J shed 11 bases, and the junction held 17 bases outside the gene matches. Germline CDR1 and CDR2: LNHDA and SQIVND (reference sequence). CDR3 in DNA: TGTGCCAGTAGCCAATCGTCGACTAGCGGGCGTCAAGGGCAGTATTTT. Its protein product is CASSQSSTSGRQGQYF.